These 22 T cell receptor beta chains share one sample of origin, sequenced in a study of shared clonotypes between healthy human individuals. Using immunoSEQ multiplex PCR, the repertoire was profiled, and TCRdb retains in-frame clones only, with some absent. Of about 320,000 clones in the sample, 80% to 90% were seen once. The source material was memory CD8+ T cells sorted from blood. Regarding subset: CD45RO+ cells pooled with CCR7-negative TemRA cells. The receptor source for this set is a man aged 18 to 29 in good health.

The V call is TRBV10-3, the J call TRBJ2-7; D may correspond to TRBD1 or TRBD2 (5 bases each). Germline assignment: CDR1 ENHRY and CDR2 SYGVKD. This CDR3 has 15 amino acids. Between the trimmed V and J ends, which lost 4 bases and 2 bases, there was a span of 15 bases. Here the CDR3 reads CAISGNGPGPYEQYF. The CDR3 nucleotides are TGTGCCATCAGTGGCAACGGCCCGGGACCCTACGAGCAGTACTTC.

The CDR3 DNA is TGCGCCAGCAGCCAAGAAGACGGGGGGATAGCGGGAGAGTTTGCGCAGTATTTT. It is translated as CASSQEDGGIAGEFAQYF. The chain is built from TRBV4-1 and TRBJ2-3, with 9 bases matching TRBD2. Germline assignment: CDR1 MGHRA and CDR2 YSYEKL. The J segment lost 10 bases and the V segment lost 0 bases, leaving 17 bases of the junction unmatched. The CDR3 extends over 18 amino acids.

CDR3 bases: TGTGCCTGGAGCGACTCCGGGACTAGCGGGAGCTTCTTCGCAGATACGCAGTATTTT. It is translated as CAWSDSGTSGSFFADTQYF. V is TRBV30 and J is TRBJ2-3; 14 bases map to TRBD2. Germline lookup yields CDR1 GTSNPN and CDR2 SVGIG (reference sequence). Unmatched junction bases numbered 15, after V lost 3 bases and J lost 4 bases. The CDR3 totals 19 residues.

The chain joins TRBV10-3 to TRBJ1-4; possible D gene TRBD1, 5 bases. CDR1 is ENHRY and CDR2 is SYGVKD in the germline V gene. The CDR3 totals 14 residues. V gave up 5 bases and J gave up 3 bases, with 10 bases separating them. CDR3 DNA: TGTGCCATCAGTCGGGAAGGGGCTAATGAAAAACTGTTTTTT. The encoded protein is CAISREGANEKLFF.

The chain employs TRBV9 and TRBJ1-1; a possible D gene is TRBD1 (5 bases). Germline lookup yields CDR1 SGDLS and CDR2 YYNGEE. The CDR3 spans 14 residues. V gave up 6 bases and J gave up 0 bases, with 12 bases separating them. The CDR3 here is CASTLGAMNTEAFF. DNA for the CDR3: TGTGCCAGCACTCTAGGGGCTATGAACACTGAAGCTTTCTTT.

The chain links TRBV7-9 to TRBJ1-2; tentative D call: TRBD1 (6 bases). This CDR3 is 14 amino acids long. Germline V gene data show CDR1 as SEHNR and CDR2 as FQNEAQ (reference sequence). V lost 2 bases, J lost 4 bases, and 11 bases lay in between. DNA of the CDR3: TGTGCCAGCAGCTTACCGGACAGCTTCTATGGCTACACCTTC. Translating gives CASSLPDSFYGYTF.

The gene calls are TRBV7-8 and TRBJ2-7; TRBD1 agrees at 7 bases. V lost 1 base, J lost 3 bases, and 3 bases stayed unmatched. Germline lookup yields CDR1 SGHVS and CDR2 FQNEAQ. This CDR3 is built from 14 residues. CDR3 coding DNA: TGTGCCAGCAGCTTAGGACAGGGTATCTACGAGCAGTACTTC. Amino acid sequence: CASSLGQGIYEQYF.

The chain carries TRBV27 and TRBJ2-1, with TRBD1 matching over 7 bases. After removal of 7 bases from V and 4 bases from J, the junction contained 7 bases not matched to a gene. The CDR3 totals 14 residues. Germline CDR1 is MNHEY and CDR2 is SMNVEV (reference sequence). CDR3 sequence reads: CASNPQGLYNEQFF. The DNA of the CDR3 is TGTGCCAGCAACCCACAGGGGCTATACAATGAGCAGTTCTTC.

The CDR3 sequence is CASSPVSGPPQDTQYF. CDR3 DNA: TGTGCCAGCAGCCCAGTAAGCGGGCCCCCCCAAGATACGCAGTATTTT. J is TRBJ2-3 and V is TRBV7-3; maybe TRBD2 (6 bases). This CDR3 comprises 16 residues. The V gene's germline CDR1 is SGHTA and CDR2 FQGTGA. V shed 5 bases and J shed 5 bases, with 20 bases lying between them.

This sequence joins TRBV5-1 and TRBJ2-1; 10 bases are shared with TRBD2. CDR3 length: 20 residues. V shed 4 bases, J shed 3 bases, and the junction held 19 bases outside the gene matches. CDR1 is SGHRS and CDR2 is YFSETQ in the germline V gene. The CDR3 sequence is CASSLIITSGNARVYNEQFF. CDR3 in DNA: TGCGCCAGCAGCCTCATTATTACTAGCGGGAACGCTCGGGTCTACAATGAGCAGTTCTTC. The variable domain in full, with the rest retrieved from reference TRBV5-1 and TRBJ2-1, is KAGVTQTPRYLIKTRGQQVTLSCSPISGHRSVSWYQQTPGQGLQFLFEYFSETQRNKGNFPGRFSGRQFSNSRSEMNVSTLELGDSALYLCASSLIITSGNARVYNEQFFGPGTRLTVL.

V and J are TRBV27 and TRBJ2-1; maybe TRBD1 (6 bases). There are 14 residues in the CDR3. Per the germline V gene, CDR1 is MNHEY and CDR2 is SMNVEV (reference sequence). V lost 7 bases and J 6 bases, leaving 16 bases between the germline ends. The DNA of the CDR3 is TGTGCCAGCATGTTAGGGGGAGAGGGCAATGAGCAGTTCTTC. Its translation is CASMLGGEGNEQFF.

V usage is TRBV6-1 and J usage is TRBJ1-1; unclear D gene. CDR1 is MNHNS and CDR2 is SASEGT in the germline V gene. This CDR3 is built from 12 residues. V lost 7 bases and J 1 base, leaving 7 bases between the germline ends. CDR3 protein: CASTAGNTEAFF. CDR3 in DNA: TGTGCCAGCACAGCCGGGAACACTGAAGCTTTCTTT.

V and J are TRBV9 and TRBJ2-7, with D possibly being TRBD2 (6 bases). This CDR3 is built from 15 residues. From germline, CDR1 is SGDLS and CDR2 YYNGEE. The ends were cut back, 4 bases at V and 2 bases at J, with 16 bases in the middle. The CDR3 region has the DNA TGTGCCAGCAGCCCCCGGGACTTCTCGCCCTACGAGCAGTACTTC. Protein sequence: CASSPRDFSPYEQYF. Drawing the rest from reference TRBV9 and TRBJ2-7, the complete variable domain is DSGVTQTPKHLITATGQRVTLRCSPRSGDLSVYWYQQSLDQGLQFLIQYYNGEERAKGNILERFSAQQFPDLHSELNLSSLELGDSALYFCASSPRDFSPYEQYFGPGTRLTVT.

J is TRBJ1-4 and V is TRBV6-6, with no clear D. With 2 bases removed from V and 3 bases from J, the gap between germline ends came to 1 base. The CDR3 has 12 residues. Germline-derived CDR1 and CDR2 are MNHNY and SVGAGI (reference sequence). The CDR3 protein is CASSYPNEKLFF. The CDR3 DNA is TGTGCCAGCAGTTACCCTAATGAAAAACTGTTTTTT.

The V and J genes are TRBV18 and TRBJ2-7, with 10 positions matching TRBD2. Germline V gene sequence: CDR1 KGHSH, CDR2 LQKENI. V lost 3 bases, J lost 1 base, and 6 bases stayed unmatched. The CDR3 totals 16 residues. The chain's CDR3 is CASSPVTSGPSYEQYF. CDR3 nucleotide sequence: TGTGCCAGCTCACCCGTGACTAGCGGGCCTTCCTACGAGCAGTACTTC.

The chain couples TRBV5-4 to TRBJ2-7; D is possibly TRBD2 (5 bases). Germline V gives CDR1 SGHNT, CDR2 YYREEE (reference sequence). The CDR3 sequence is 13 residues long. The V end was cut by 3 bases, the J end by 0 bases, with 7 bases between. CDR3 loop: CASSSGSSYEQYF. The CDR3 DNA is TGTGCCAGCAGCTCGGGGAGCTCCTACGAGCAGTACTTC.

V is TRBV28 and J is TRBJ2-7; 9 positions match TRBD1. The V segment lost 5 bases and the J segment 2 bases; nucleotides outside the gene matches: 7. The CDR3 has 15 amino acids. CDR1 MDHEN and CDR2 SYDVKM come from the germline V gene. The CDR3 region is CASSPGTGRPYEQYF. CDR3 nucleotide sequence: TGTGCCAGCAGTCCCGGGACAGGGAGGCCCTACGAGCAGTACTTC.

The chain uses TRBV14 and TRBJ1-2, with 7 bases fitting TRBD1. V shed 5 bases, J shed 4 bases, and the junction held 16 bases outside the gene matches. CDR3 length equals 17 residues. Germline CDR1 and CDR2: SGHDN and FVKESK. The CDR3 DNA follows: TGTGCCAGCAGCGCACTAGGGACAGCACATGTTCTCTATGGCTACACCTTC. This sequence encodes CASSALGTAHVLYGYTF.

The genes are TRBV20-1 and TRBJ2-3; D remains unclear. Germline-derived CDR1 and CDR2 are DFQATT and SNEGSKA (reference sequence). CDR3 length: 9 residues. Here the CDR3 DNA reads TGCATGTTGGGGGATACGCAGTATTTT. It yields the protein CMLGDTQYF.

The gene calls are TRBV4-1 and TRBJ1-2; 7 bases match TRBD1. Germline values: CDR1 MGHRA, CDR2 YSYEKL. The V segment lost 1 base and the J segment 4 bases; nucleotides outside the gene matches: 6. CDR3 length: 15 residues. CDR3 in DNA: TGCGCCAGCAGCCAAGCCCTCGGGACAGCCTATGGCTACACCTTC. It codes for CASSQALGTAYGYTF.

The chain couples TRBV21-1 to TRBJ2-2. TRBV21-1 is a recognized pseudogene. This CDR3 comprises 13 residues. The DNA of the CDR3 is TGTGCCAGCAGCAAATCCTGGCGCGGGGAGCTGTTTTTT. Translation: CASSKSWRGELFF.

As to this clone: The sample has other DNA sequences that encode this CDR3 too. The chain recombines TRBV27 with TRBJ1-2; a possible D gene is TRBD1 (6 bases). The CDR3 contains 13 residues. Germline V CDR1 and CDR2: MNHEY, SMNVEV (reference sequence). V was pared by 6 bases and J by 2 bases, with 10 bases between. The CDR3 sequence: CASSPTGNYGYTF. Written as DNA, the CDR3 is TGTGCCAGCAGCCCAACAGGGAACTATGGCTACACCTTC.